These 16 T cell receptor beta chains share one sample of origin, sequenced in a study of cytomegalovirus exposure and HLA in healthy donors. Amplification used 60 Vbeta primers and 13 Jbeta primers. Data came from immunoSEQ multiplex PCR; TCRdb stores just in-frame clones and leaves some out. Of around 130,000 clones listed, about 74% are singletons. Material for sequencing was PBMCs. Every receptor here comes from a man in his forties or fifties in good health and CMV-seropositive.

This chain links TRBV5-1 with TRBJ2-1, with D possibly TRBD1 on 5 matching bases. Between the trimmed V and J ends, which lost 0 bases and 0 bases, there was a span of 10 bases. Germline V gene sequence: CDR1 SGHRS, CDR2 YFSETQ. This CDR3 contains 16 residues. The CDR3 protein is CASSLGRASSYNEQFF. The CDR3 bases are TGCGCCAGCAGCTTGGGCAGGGCTAGCTCCTACAATGAGCAGTTCTTC.

Only one count was recorded for this clone. The V gene is TRBV7-2, the J gene TRBJ1-2; D not certain. This CDR3 contains 12 residues. V shed 5 bases and J shed 8 bases, with 12 bases lying between them. Germline V lookup: CDR1 SGHTA, CDR2 FQGNSA. CDR3 nucleotides: TGTGCCAGCAGCCCAGCGGTAGGCGGCTACACCTTC. Encoded protein: CASSPAVGGYTF.

On this clone: This sample includes further DNA sequences coding for the same CDR3. V usage is TRBV28 and J usage is TRBJ1-5; the match to TRBD1 covers 7 bases. With 5 bases clipped from V and 2 bases from J, the junction kept 6 bases outside the gene matches. The CDR3 length is 15 residues. Germline-derived CDR1 and CDR2 are MDHEN and SYDVKM. The DNA for the CDR3 is TGTGCCAGCAGTCTGCGACAGGGCGGCAATCAGCCCCAGCATTTT. Its protein product is CASSLRQGGNQPQHF.

The chain combines TRBV7-6 with TRBJ2-7; 8 bases are shared with TRBD1. Germline V gives CDR1 SGHVS, CDR2 FNYEAQ. This CDR3 spans 17 amino acids. After removal of 0 bases from V and 2 bases from J, the junction contained 9 bases not matched to a gene. CDR3 protein: CASSLAWGTGPPYEQYF. The CDR3 DNA reads as TGTGCCAGCAGCTTAGCCTGGGGGACAGGACCTCCCTACGAGCAGTACTTC. The full variable domain, rest sourced from reference TRBV7-6 and TRBJ2-7, is GAGVSQSPRYKVTKRGQDVALRCDPISGHVSLYWYRQALGQGPEFLTYFNYEAQQDKSGLPNDRFSAERPEGSISTLTIQRTEQRDSAMYRCASSLAWGTGPPYEQYFGPGTRLTVT.

V gene TRBV20-1 combines with J gene TRBJ2-3; D uncertain. Per the germline V gene, CDR1 is DFQATT and CDR2 is SNEGSKA (reference sequence). The CDR3 spans 11 residues. Between the trimmed V and J ends, which lost 5 bases and 6 bases, there was a span of 9 bases. CDR3 region: CSAPPRDTQYF. CDR3 sequence (DNA): TGCAGTGCTCCTCCGCGGGATACGCAGTATTTT.

The V gene is TRBV19, the J gene TRBJ2-1; weak D call: TRBD2 (5 bases). V was clipped by 3 bases and J by 6 bases, with 9 bases between them. The CDR3 extends over 13 amino acids. Germline values: CDR1 LNHDA, CDR2 SQIVND (reference sequence). CDR3 amino acids: CASSIRRINEQFF. In DNA, the CDR3 is TGTGCCAGTAGTATTCGGAGGATCAATGAGCAGTTCTTC.

The chain links TRBV15 to TRBJ1-5, with a tentative D call TRBD1 (6 bases). The germline gives CDR1 LNHNV, CDR2 YYDKDF (reference sequence). There are 16 residues in the CDR3. Trimming stripped 4 bases from V and 2 bases from J, with 15 bases between. The CDR3 loop is CATSTPTGRGNQPQHF. CDR3 DNA: TGTGCCACCAGCACCCCCACAGGGAGGGGCAATCAGCCCCAGCATTTT. Supplemented by reference TRBV15 and TRBJ1-5, the full variable domain reads DAMVIQNPRYQVTQFGKPVTLSCSQTLNHNVMYWYQQKSSQAPKLLFHYYDKDFNNEADTPDNFQSRRPNTSFCFLDIRSPGLGDTAMYLCATSTPTGRGNQPQHFGDGTRLSIL.

V gene TRBV5-1 combines with J gene TRBJ2-3; 11 bases match TRBD2. This CDR3 comprises 15 residues. The germline V gene encodes CDR1 SGHRS and CDR2 YFSETQ. The trim removed 5 bases at V and 3 bases at J, leaving 5 bases unmatched. For the CDR3, the DNA is TGCGCCAGCAGTTACGGACTAGCGGGTACAGATACGCAGTATTTT. Translated, it gives CASSYGLAGTDTQYF.

The chain links TRBV5-8 to TRBJ1-1; 12 nucleotides match TRBD1. The CDR3 runs 16 residues. V lost 2 bases to trimming and J lost 3 bases; unmatched junction nucleotides: 5. Germline CDR1 is SGHTS and CDR2 is YDEGEE. CDR3 protein: CASSLRDRGLYTEAFF. In DNA, the CDR3 is TGTGCCAGCAGCTTACGGGACAGGGGGCTTTACACTGAAGCTTTCTTT. Combining the CDR3 with reference TRBV5-8 and TRBJ1-1 gives the whole variable domain EAGVTQSPTHLIKTRGQQATLRCSPISGHTSVYWYQQALGLGLQFLLWYDEGEERNRGNFPPRFSGRQFPNYSSELNVNALELEDSALYLCASSLRDRGLYTEAFFGQGTRLTVV.

This clone showed up just a few times. The chain has TRBV21-1 and TRBJ1-5; TRBD1, as called in the table, went unchecked against the DNA. TRBV21-1 is a recognized pseudogene. The CDR3 is made up of 17 amino acids. CDR3 region: CASSKEVRGDSNQPQHF. DNA for the CDR3: TGTGCCAGCAGCAAAGAAGTAAGGGGCGATAGCAATCAGCCCCAGCATTTT.

The chain joins TRBV7-2 to TRBJ2-3, with D unresolved. Trimming removed 6 bases from V and 3 bases from J, with 13 bases in between. Germline V gives CDR1 SGHTA, CDR2 FQGNSA. CDR3 length equals 14 residues. The CDR3 DNA reads as TGTGCCAGCAGTCAAGGCGGTGCTACAGATACGCAGTATTTT. Amino acid sequence: CASSQGGATDTQYF.

The chain employs TRBV19 and TRBJ2-3; TRBD2 matches 8 bases. This CDR3 region has 14 residues. V shed 8 bases, J shed 1 base, and the junction held 5 bases outside the gene matches. Germline V gene data show CDR1 as LNHDA and CDR2 as SQIVND (reference sequence). The CDR3 reads CASRGRGGTDTQYF. DNA for the CDR3: TGTGCCAGTCGCGGGCGGGGGGGCACAGATACGCAGTATTTT.

This clone has only a few counts. The chain carries TRBV7-2 and TRBJ1-1; maybe TRBD1 (5 bases). V lost 3 bases and J 14 bases, leaving 19 bases between the germline ends. From germline, CDR1 is SGHTA and CDR2 FQGNSA. There are 13 residues in the CDR3. Written as DNA, the CDR3 is TGTGCCAGCAGCTTCCGGAAAATGACAGCGACCTTCTTT. It is translated as CASSFRKMTATFF.

This clone was observed a handful of times. CDR3 residues: CASSPQDRVYGYTF. CDR3 bases: TGTGCCAGCAGTCCCCAGGACAGGGTATATGGCTACACCTTC. V and J are TRBV28 and TRBJ1-2; 8 nucleotides align to TRBD1. Trimming took 5 bases from V and 5 from J; bases not matched to a gene: 7. Germline CDR1 MDHEN, CDR2 SYDVKM. The CDR3 totals 14 residues.

The V and J genes are TRBV6-1 and TRBJ2-7, with 9 bases matching TRBD1. The V and J ends lost 7 bases and 0 bases, in that order; junction bases with no gene match: 4. CDR1 and CDR2 (germline): MNHNS, SASEGT. The CDR3 totals 14 residues. The CDR3: CASKGQGSSYEQYF. Written as DNA, the CDR3 is TGTGCCAGCAAGGGACAGGGAAGCTCCTACGAGCAGTACTTC.

The chain links TRBV4-1 to TRBJ2-1; weak D call: TRBD1 (6 bases). Trimming removed 0 bases at V and 4 bases at J, with 13 bases between. The CDR3 loop spans 16 amino acids. Germline CDR1 is MGHRA and CDR2 is YSYEKL. CDR3 bases: TGCGCCAGCAGCCAAGAGGGCAGGGGAATTTACAATGAGCAGTTCTTC. Its translation: CASSQEGRGIYNEQFF.